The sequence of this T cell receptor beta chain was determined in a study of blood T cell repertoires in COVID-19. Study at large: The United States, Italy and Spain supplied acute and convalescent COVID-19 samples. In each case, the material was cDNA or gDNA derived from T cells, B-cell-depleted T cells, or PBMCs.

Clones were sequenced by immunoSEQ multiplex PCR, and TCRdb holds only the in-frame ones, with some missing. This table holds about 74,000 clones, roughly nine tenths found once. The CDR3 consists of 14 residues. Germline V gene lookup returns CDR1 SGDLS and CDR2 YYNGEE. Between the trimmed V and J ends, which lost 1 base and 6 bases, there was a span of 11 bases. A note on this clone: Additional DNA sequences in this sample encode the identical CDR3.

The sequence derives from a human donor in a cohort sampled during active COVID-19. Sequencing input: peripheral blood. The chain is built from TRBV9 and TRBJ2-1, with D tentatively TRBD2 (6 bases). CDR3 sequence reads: CASSVQGAGNEQFF. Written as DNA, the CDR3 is TGTGCCAGCAGCGTACAGGGAGCGGGCAATGAGCAGTTCTTC.